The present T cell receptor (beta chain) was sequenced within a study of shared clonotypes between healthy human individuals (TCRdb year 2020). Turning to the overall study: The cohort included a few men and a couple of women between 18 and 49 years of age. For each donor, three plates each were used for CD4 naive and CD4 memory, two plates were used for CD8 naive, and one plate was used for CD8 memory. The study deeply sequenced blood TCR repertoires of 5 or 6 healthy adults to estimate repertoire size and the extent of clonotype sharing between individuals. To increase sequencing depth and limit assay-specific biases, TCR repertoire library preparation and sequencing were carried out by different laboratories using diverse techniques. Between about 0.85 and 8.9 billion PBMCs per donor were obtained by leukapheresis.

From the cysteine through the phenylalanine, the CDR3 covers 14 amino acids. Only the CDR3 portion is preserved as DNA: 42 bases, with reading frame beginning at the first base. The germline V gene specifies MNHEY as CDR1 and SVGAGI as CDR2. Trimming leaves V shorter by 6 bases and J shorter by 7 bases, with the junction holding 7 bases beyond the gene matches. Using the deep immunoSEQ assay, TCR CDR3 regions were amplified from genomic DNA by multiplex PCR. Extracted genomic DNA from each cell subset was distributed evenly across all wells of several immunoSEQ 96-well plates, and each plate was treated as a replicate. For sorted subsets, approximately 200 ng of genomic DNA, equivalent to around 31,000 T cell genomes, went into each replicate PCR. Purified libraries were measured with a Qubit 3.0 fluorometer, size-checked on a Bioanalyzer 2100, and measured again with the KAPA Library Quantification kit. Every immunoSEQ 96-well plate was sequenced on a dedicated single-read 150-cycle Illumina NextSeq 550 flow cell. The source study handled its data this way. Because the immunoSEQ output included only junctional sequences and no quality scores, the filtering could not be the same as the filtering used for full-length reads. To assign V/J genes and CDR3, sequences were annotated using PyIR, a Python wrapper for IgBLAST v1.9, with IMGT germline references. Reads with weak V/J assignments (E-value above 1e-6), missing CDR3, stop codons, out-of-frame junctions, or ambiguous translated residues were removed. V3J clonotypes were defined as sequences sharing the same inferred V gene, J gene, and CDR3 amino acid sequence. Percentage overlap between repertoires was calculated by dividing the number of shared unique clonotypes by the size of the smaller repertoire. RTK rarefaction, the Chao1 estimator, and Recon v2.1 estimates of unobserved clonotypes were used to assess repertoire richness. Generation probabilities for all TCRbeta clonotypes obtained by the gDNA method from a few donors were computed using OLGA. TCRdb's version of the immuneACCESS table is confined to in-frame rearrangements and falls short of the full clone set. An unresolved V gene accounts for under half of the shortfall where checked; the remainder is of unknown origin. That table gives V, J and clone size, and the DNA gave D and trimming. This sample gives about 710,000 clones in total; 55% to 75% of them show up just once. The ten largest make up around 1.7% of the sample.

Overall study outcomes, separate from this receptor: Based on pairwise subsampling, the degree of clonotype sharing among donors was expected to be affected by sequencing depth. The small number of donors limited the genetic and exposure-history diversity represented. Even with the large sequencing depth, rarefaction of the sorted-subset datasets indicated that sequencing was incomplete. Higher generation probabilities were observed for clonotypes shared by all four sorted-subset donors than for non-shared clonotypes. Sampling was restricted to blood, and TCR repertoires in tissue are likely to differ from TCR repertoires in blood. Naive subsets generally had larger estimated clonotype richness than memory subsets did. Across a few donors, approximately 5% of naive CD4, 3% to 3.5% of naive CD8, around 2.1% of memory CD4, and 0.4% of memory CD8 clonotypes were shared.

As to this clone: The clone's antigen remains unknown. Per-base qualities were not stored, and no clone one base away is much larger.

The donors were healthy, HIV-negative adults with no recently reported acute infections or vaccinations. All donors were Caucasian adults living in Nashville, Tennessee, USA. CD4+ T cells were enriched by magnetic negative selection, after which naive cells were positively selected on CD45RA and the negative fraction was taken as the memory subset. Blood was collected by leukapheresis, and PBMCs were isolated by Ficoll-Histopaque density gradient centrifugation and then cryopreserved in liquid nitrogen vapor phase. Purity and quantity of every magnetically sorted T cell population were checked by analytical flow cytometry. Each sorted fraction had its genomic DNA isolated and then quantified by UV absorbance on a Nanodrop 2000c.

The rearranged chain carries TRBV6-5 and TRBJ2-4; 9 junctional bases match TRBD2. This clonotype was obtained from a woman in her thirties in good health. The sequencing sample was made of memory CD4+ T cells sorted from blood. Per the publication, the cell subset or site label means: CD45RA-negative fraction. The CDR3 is CASSSAGGTNIQYF. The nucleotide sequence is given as TGTGCCAGCAGCTCAGCGGGAGGAACCAACATTCAGTACTTC.